This T cell receptor (beta chain) was captured by sequencing in a study of cytomegalovirus exposure and HLA in healthy donors (TCRdb year 2017). About the investigation overall: An earlier analysis of 587 of the donors reported approximately 260 Gb of sequence data and 95 million to 140 million unique TCR beta sequences obtained from 180 million or so T cells. Every repertoire in the discovery cohort had been generated on one and the same sequencing platform. In a later analysis, previously published TCR beta repertoires from 600 to 850 donors were re-analyzed and high-resolution HLA genotyping was added so that TCR occurrence patterns could be studied. The number of donors typed differed by locus, with about 620-630 for A, B, C, DRB1 and DQB1, 522 for DQA1, 600 to 610 for DPA1, and some 440 for DPB1. A later genetic analysis used genome-wide SNP genotypes for about 65% of the roughly 670 donors, treating that subset as a discovery cohort. HLA typing included class I and class II loci at four-digit resolution. Rather than drawing on any new phenotypic data, the later analysis identified candidate immune exposures from TCR beta sequences and the way those sequences occurred across donors. Among around 400 genotyped donors of the cohort, an average of around 220,000 unique TCR beta nucleotide sequences was sequenced per donor, of which 15% to 20% were non-productive. Using immunosequencing, the study profiled T cell repertoires from 666 subjects and related those repertoires to cytomegalovirus serostatus. In addition to the first cohort of 650 to 800 subjects, a separate validation cohort of approximately 130 different subjects was used. To predict cytomegalovirus infection status, the study brought together high-throughput TCR immunosequencing, statistical association of individual TCRs with disease status, and machine learning. An earlier analysis of 587 of the donors used high-throughput TCR beta sequencing to judge whether each TCR beta V gene segment behaved as functional or pseudogenic. Donor age, sex, ethnicity and CMV serostatus were collected together with the repertoire data. Around 300 gigabases of sequencing data and approximately 93 million unique TCR sequences were included in an early release covering roughly 600 HLA-typed donors. The genetic ancestry cluster associated with self-reported Caucasian donors included around 76% of the 350 to 500 genotyped donors. The study aimed to test whether cataloging public T cell receptors could reveal signatures of past pathogen exposure. Five DR-DQ haplotypes were treated as single units for association and clustering because of strong linkage in the cohort.

The method was the immunoSEQ multiplex PCR assay. A mixture of 60 forward primers for TCR Vbeta segments and 13 reverse primers for TCR Jbeta segments was used in the multiplex PCR. The CDR3 region of rearranged TCR beta genes was amplified from genomic DNA by a multiplex PCR assay. Amplified TCR beta libraries were sequenced as 87-base-pair reads on the Illumina HiSeq System. As for the authors' bioinformatics: A later analysis counted 75 million to 100 million unique TCR beta chains across the 700 or so repertoires, and 9 million to 14 million of these chains were shared by at least two donors. A nearest-neighbor algorithm error-corrected the raw reads and collapsed the reads into unique sequences, merging closely related sequences to remove PCR and sequencing errors. V, D and J gene segments were assigned by aligning CDR3 sequences to IMGT reference sequences. For a sequence to be retained, a match of at least six nucleotides was required to both a V gene segment and a J gene segment. A rearrangement counted as productive if the CDR3 had no stop codons and remained in frame with V and J, and every other rearrangement counted as non-productive. Following IMGT convention, CDR3 was defined as the stretch from the second conserved V-encoded cysteine up to the conserved J-encoded phenylalanine. The earlier analysis of some 540 of the donors excluded any sequence lacking an unambiguous match to a single V gene segment. An earlier analysis of just under 600 of the donors called V segments functional above 56.7% productive rearrangements and segregating when the between-donor standard deviation exceeded 5%. A statistical classification framework was developed to diagnose cytomegalovirus status using the catalog of TCR beta chain sequences. V and J gene assignment, in a later analysis, came from comparing TCR nucleotide sequences with IMGT/GENE-DB human TR gene sequences. A later analysis assigned CDR3 sequences and most-parsimonious VDJ recombination scenarios with the TCRdist pipeline. In a later analysis, every TCR beta chain was defined by the combination of its CDR3 amino acid sequence and its V-gene family, and reads without a unique V-gene family were dropped. To address suspected cross-contamination and a sequencing artifact, a later analysis removed roughly 580 highly shared, low-generation-probability nucleotide sequences. For each public chain, a later analysis derived a clonal expansion index from normalized ranks of inferred template counts within each repertoire. In a later analysis, generation probabilities were computed using a VDJ recombination model fitted to out-of-frame rearrangements, and the results were checked against IGoR. Hypergeometric tests were used in a later analysis to score TCR-TCR, TCR-HLA and TCR-CMV co-occurrence, with a repertoire-size bias correction applied to the TCR pairs. In a later analysis, false discovery rates were estimated by permuting HLA or CMV assignments 20 times. A later analysis grouped co-occurring TCRs with DBSCAN, adding TCRdist sequence similarity when clustering within HLA-allele-positive subsets. Co-occurrence clustering excluded repertoires with fewer than 30,000 or more than 120,000 public chains, plus five with anomalous nucleotide sharing. Entries here come from immuneACCESS through TCRdb and include only in-frame sequences with V and J called. Some clones fail to appear in such tables; in the studies checked, an unresolved V gene covers under half of the shortfall, and the cause of the remainder is unknown. D and trimming come from the DNA, and the V and J calls and clone size come from that table. Per the sample table, the count is tens of thousands of clones. The ten largest account for around 1.7% of the sample.

General study outcomes and caveats: A later genetic analysis reported fewer N-insertions in productive TCRs among donors in an Asian-associated ancestry cluster than the roughly 650-donor mean. In an earlier analysis of approximately 590 of the donors, most TCR beta V segments appeared in productive rearrangements about 90% or about 30% of the time, broadly matching IMGT annotations. Correlated functional status among segregating V segments might reflect linkage disequilibrium, but an unknown experimental factor could not be ruled out. The sequencing pipeline was judged likely to have produced a cluster of highly shared sequence variants as a technical artifact. A later analysis found that HLA-associated TCR beta chains were more clonally expanded and had lower generation probabilities than equally common non-associated chains. While some public TCRs were present in many individuals, most TCR sequences turned up only very rarely across donors. Because counts were too low, roughly 18 rarely observed V segments, including chromosome 9 orphons, were left out of the earlier analysis of 587 of the donors. In a later genetic analysis, a missense DCLRE1C variant was associated with V-gene and J-gene trimming of TCR beta chains, and the association was replicated in an independent cohort. Strong co-occurrence of HLA alleles, especially DR and DQ, made assigning TCR associations to individual alleles difficult. Some IMGT-functional V segments, including TRBV6-2 and TRBV6-3, could not be distinguished by the 87-base-pair reads and were therefore excluded. A further reported finding was that TCR beta sequences accurately predicted the HLA-A and HLA-B alleles for most subjects in the first cohort. The authors suggested that the approach could potentially be generalized to other disease states and immunological phenotypes. In this cohort, only TCR beta chains were sequenced, and detectable features were limited by the absence of alpha or paired-chain data. According to a later analysis, parvovirus B19, influenza, CMV and Epstein-Barr virus appeared linked to several top co-occurrence clusters. HLA typing was unavailable for some donors at each locus, so association tests used only the typed subset. A total of 164 TCR beta chains were listed by the study as associated with cytomegalovirus. A later analysis found that most CMV-associated TCR beta chains appeared HLA-restricted, with HLA associations seemingly driven largely by CMV exposure. A later analysis associated 16,951 TCR beta sequences with specific HLA alleles at a false discovery rate of 0.05. The presence/absence analyses assumed that sequencing depth was roughly uniform across donors, and that assumption may not be true. In a later analysis, TCR association rates were found to vary across HLA loci, with the most associated TCRs seen for DRB1 alleles and the fewest for HLA-C alleles. The only immune exposure information available for the cohort was CMV serostatus. The classifier was reported to diagnose cytomegalovirus status with high specificity and sensitivity in both the original cohort and the validation cohort. In vitro tests confirmed that a few of the cytomegalovirus-associated TCR beta chains recognize cytomegalovirus antigens.

In regard to this clone: The antigen it recognizes is unknown.

Including cysteine and phenylalanine, the CDR3 has 14 amino acids. The read is trimmed to its CDR3 DNA, 42 bases read in frame from base 1. V gives up 0 bases and J gives up 5 bases, and the segment between their germline ends measures 12 bases. From a lookup of the germline V gene, CDR1 and CDR2 are SGHDT and YYEEEE. The cohort comprised several hundred healthy bone marrow donors. At the time of sampling, all cohort members were nominally healthy, though unrecorded immune exposures were likely present. The donor was CMV seronegative and was included in the group of hundreds of seronegative cohort members. Every donor gave a peripheral blood sample, and the peripheral blood mononuclear cells from that sample were used for TCR beta sequencing. Genomic DNA was extracted from the blood cell samples with the Qiagen DNeasy Blood Extraction Kit.

This TCR came from a woman aged 25 to 45 in good health and CMV-seronegative. The chain joins TRBV5-6 to TRBJ2-7, with TRBD2 as a weak D call on 5 bases. What was sequenced was PBMCs. The sequenced DNA: TGTGCCAGCAGCTTGGAACGGGTGAGGGACGAGCAGTACTTC. Its protein is CASSLERVRDEQYF.